Sequencing of this T cell receptor beta chain was carried out in a study of cytomegalovirus exposure and HLA in healthy donors. Among the approximately 110 subjects of the validation cohort, separate from the approximately 670-subject first cohort, were the donors. Overall study findings and caveats: CMV antigen specificity was confirmed in vitro for a few CMV-associated chains.

The CDR3 totals 14 residues. Trimming took off 4 bases at V and 5 bases at J, with 14 bases between the two ends. Germline values: CDR1 MNHEY, CDR2 SMNVEV (reference sequence). About this clone itself: The target antigen is unknown.

The method was immunoSEQ multiplex PCR; TCRdb's version includes in-frame clones alone and lacks a portion of them. The profile shows roughly 100,000 clones, about 86% of them singletons. The sample taken for sequencing was PBMCs. The chain links TRBV27 to TRBJ1-2; tentatively, D is TRBD1 (5 bases). The sequence derives from a woman under 30 in good health and CMV-seropositive. CDR3 sequence: CASSSAPGGYGYTF. CDR3 DNA: TGTGCCAGCAGTTCCGCCCCGGGGGGGTATGGCTACACCTTC.